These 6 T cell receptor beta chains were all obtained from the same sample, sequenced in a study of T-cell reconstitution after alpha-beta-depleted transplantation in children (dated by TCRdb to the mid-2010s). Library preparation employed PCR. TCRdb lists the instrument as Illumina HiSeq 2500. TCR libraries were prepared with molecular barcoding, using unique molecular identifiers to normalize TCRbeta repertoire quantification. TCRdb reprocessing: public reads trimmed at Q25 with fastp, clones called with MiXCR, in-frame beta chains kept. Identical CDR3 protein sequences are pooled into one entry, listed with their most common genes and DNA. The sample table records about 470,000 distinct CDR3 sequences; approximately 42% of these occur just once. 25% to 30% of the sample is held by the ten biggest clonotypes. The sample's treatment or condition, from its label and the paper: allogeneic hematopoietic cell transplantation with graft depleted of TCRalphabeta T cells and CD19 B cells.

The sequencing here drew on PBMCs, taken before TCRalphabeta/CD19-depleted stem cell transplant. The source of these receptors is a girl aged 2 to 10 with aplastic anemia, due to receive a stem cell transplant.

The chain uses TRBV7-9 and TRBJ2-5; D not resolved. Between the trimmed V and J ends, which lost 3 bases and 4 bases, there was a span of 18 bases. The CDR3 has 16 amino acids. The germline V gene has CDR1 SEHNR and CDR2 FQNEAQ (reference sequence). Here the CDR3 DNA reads TGTGCCAGCAGCTTTGACCCAGAAAGCCCTAGAGAGACCCAGTACTTC. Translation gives CASSFDPESPRETQYF.

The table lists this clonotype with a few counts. CDR3 residues: CASSSLAGSETQYF. As DNA, the CDR3 is TGTGCCAGCAGTTCCTTAGCGGGAAGTGAGACCCAGTACTTC. The chain joins TRBV6-5 to TRBJ2-5; 8 bases line up with TRBD2. The CDR3 sequence is 14 residues long. CDR1 and CDR2 (germline): MNHEY, SVGAGI. The J segment lost 5 bases and the V segment lost 4 bases, leaving 6 bases of the junction unmatched.

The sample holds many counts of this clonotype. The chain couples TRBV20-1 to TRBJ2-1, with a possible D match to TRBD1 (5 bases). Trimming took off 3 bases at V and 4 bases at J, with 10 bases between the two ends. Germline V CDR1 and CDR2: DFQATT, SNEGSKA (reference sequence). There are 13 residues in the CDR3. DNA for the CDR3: TGCAGTGCTAGTAACAGGCAATACAATGAGCAGTTCTTC. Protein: CSASNRQYNEQFF.

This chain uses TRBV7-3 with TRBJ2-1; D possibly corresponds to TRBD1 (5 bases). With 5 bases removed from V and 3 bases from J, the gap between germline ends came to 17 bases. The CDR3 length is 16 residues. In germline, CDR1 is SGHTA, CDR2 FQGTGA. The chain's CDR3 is CASSAHTLGLYNEQFF. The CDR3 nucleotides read TGTGCCAGCAGCGCACATACGCTGGGGCTCTACAATGAGCAGTTCTTC.

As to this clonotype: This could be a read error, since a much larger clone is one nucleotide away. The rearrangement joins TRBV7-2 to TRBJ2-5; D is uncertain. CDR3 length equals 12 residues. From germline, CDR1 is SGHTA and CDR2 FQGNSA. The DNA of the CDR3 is TGTGCCGGCAGCTCGCATTCCGAGACCCAGTACTTC. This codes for CAGSSHSETQYF. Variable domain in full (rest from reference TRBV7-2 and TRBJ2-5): GAGVSQSPSNKVTEKGKDVELRCDPISGHTALYWYRQSLGQGLEFLIYFQGNSAPDKSGLPSDRFSAERTGGSVSTLTIQRTQQEDSAVYLCAGSSHSETQYFGPGTRLLVL.

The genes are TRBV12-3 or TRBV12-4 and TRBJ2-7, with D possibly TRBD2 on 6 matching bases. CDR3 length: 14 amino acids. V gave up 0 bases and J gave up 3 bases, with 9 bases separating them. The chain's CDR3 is CASSLATGVYEQYF. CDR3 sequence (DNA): TGTGCCAGCAGTTTAGCAACGGGGGTCTACGAGCAGTACTTC.